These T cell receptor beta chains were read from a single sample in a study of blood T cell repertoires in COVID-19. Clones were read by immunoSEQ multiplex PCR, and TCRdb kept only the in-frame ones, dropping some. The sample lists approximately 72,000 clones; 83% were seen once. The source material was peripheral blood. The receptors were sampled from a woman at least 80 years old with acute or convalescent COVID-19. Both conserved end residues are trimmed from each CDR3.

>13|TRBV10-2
ASTSHGGVNTEAF
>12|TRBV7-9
ASGQGRGTDTQY
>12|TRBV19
ASSIQGAGTEAF
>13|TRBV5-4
ASSLPGTANSPLH
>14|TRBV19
ASRTTAFHSNQPQH
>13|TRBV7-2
ASSYQDRSNNEQF
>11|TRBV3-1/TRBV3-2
ASSRTGVEGYT
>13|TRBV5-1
ASSFMSGNTGELF
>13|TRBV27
ASNALAGGGGELF
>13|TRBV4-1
ASSQVPIATDVLT
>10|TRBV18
ASSHDSYGYT
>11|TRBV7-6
ASSLEAQGVYT
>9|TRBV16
ASSQRETQY
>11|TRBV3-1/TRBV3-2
ASSQVTRGEQY
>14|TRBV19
ASSKTSGRSTDTQY
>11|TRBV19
ASSILFQETQY
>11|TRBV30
AWSRDRGYGYT
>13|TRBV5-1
ASSKGDSTNEKLF
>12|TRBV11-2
ASSLAPWTYEQY
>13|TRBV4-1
ASSQDIVEKNIQY
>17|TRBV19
ASTSTGGRGYSGANVLT
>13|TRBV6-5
ASSFGTGGTYEQY
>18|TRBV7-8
ASSLVRGLAGGPGQETQY
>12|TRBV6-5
ASSLLAGYNEQF
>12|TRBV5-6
ASSLDQGAQGYT
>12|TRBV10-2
ASRGTGWNGELF
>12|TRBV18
ASSGEETVYGYT
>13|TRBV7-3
ASSLGPGGDYGYT
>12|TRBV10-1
ASPIGGRNTEAF
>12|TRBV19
ATQDRGATDTQY
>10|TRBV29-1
SVRYSNEKLF
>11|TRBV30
AWAGQGDEKLF
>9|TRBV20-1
SGTSGKGYT
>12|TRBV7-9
ASSRTGLNTEAF
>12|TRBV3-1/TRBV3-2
ASSQPGQNTEAF
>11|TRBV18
ASSPYRDTEAF
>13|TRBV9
ASSPRQGFQETQY
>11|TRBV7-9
ASSLKGAYEQY
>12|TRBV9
ASSALQGAGGYT
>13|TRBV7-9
ASSQSPGLQNIQY
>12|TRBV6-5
ASSTLFTGNTIY
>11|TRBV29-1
SVFTGPGQPQH